This record looks at one TCR beta chain sequence and its context. The sample is drawn from a study of PD-1 blockade in classical Hodgkin lymphoma. All patients relapsed after autologous stem cell transplantation, and brentuximab vedotin exposure varied. Profiling relied on immunoSEQ multiplex PCR, and the TCRdb table lists in-frame clones only, not all of them. Of about 110,000 clones listed, roughly 87% were seen once; the top ten hold about 20%. In germline, CDR1 is SGHKS, CDR2 YYEKEE (reference sequence). The length of the CDR3 is 17 residues. With V trimmed by 1 base and J by 2 bases, 10 bases remained unmatched.

The receptor's source is a human donor with classical Hodgkin lymphoma. Specimen: peripheral blood mononuclear cells (PBMCs), collected before the second cycle of nivolumab. The rearrangement joins TRBV5-5 to TRBJ2-5, with TRBD2 matching 8 bases. CDR3: CASSLWLGVAGQETQYF. DNA for the CDR3: TGTGCCAGCAGCTTGTGGCTCGGGGTAGCGGGACAAGAGACCCAGTACTTC.